These 32 T cell receptor beta chains originate from one sample sequenced in a study of tumor and adjacent non-tumor tissue in lung cancer. RNA was extracted from bulk tissue without any cell sorting. TCRbeta libraries were built with three rounds of nested PCR, modified from ARM-PCR. TCRdb passed the multiplex PCR reads through MiXCR, listing each CDR3 protein once. The sample consists of 77,000 or so distinct CDR3 sequences, 60% to 80% of them appearing once. The material sequenced was lung tumor tissue. All receptors derive from a woman between 45 and 60 years old with non-small cell lung cancer.

As to this clonotype: One junction end disagrees with the germline gene, perhaps due to a read error. The chain couples TRBV10-3 to TRBJ2-2; 8 bases map to TRBD2. This CDR3 region has 15 residues. CDR1 and CDR2 (germline): ENHRY, SYGVKD. Here the CDR3 reads CANSDAGGVTGELFF. The CDR3 DNA is TGTGCCAACAGTGACGCGGGAGGAGTCACCGGGGAGCTGTTTTTT.

V and J are TRBV4-1 and TRBJ1-5, with D possibly matching TRBD1 (6 bases). There are 14 residues in the CDR3. Trimming pared 10 bases from V and 7 bases from J, leaving 20 bases between. In germline, CDR1 is MGHRA, CDR2 YSYEKL. The chain's CDR3 is CAKSQEGGGQPQHF. In DNA form, the CDR3 reads TGCGCCAAGAGCCAAGAAGGGGGTGGGCAGCCCCAGCATTTT.

This clonotype was recorded only once. This chain joins TRBV11-2 and TRBJ2-1; D possibly corresponds to TRBD1 (5 bases). V was clipped by 3 bases and J by 5 bases, with 29 bases between them. This CDR3 region has 20 residues. CDR1 and CDR2 (germline): SGHAT, FQNNGV. The CDR3: CASSLFRSLGELRTNNEQFF. Written as DNA, the CDR3 is TGTGCCAGCAGCTTGTTCCGGTCTCTAGGGGAATTAAGAACCAACAATGAGCAGTTCTTC.

Remarks on this clonotype: The CDR3 end shows no conserved phenylalanine or tryptophan, and so a read error is likely. Because the CDR3's place on the DNA is in doubt, the DNA is left out and the CDR3 is given as listed by TCRdb. The chain has TRBV28 and TRBJ1-6; no DNA check was done on the table's D call, TRBD1. The CDR3 region is 15 residues in length, termini included. CDR1 is MDHEN, CDR2 SYDVKM, per germline. The CDR3 protein is CASSASGTGNSPLHL.

This clonotype has a count of ten or more. The genes are TRBV6-1 and TRBJ2-2, with 9 bases that match TRBD2. The V gene's germline CDR1 is MNHNS and CDR2 SASEGT. This CDR3 region has 13 residues. J was trimmed by 5 bases and V by 6 bases; bases with no gene match: 1. The CDR3 protein is CASRLAGTGELFF. In nucleotides, the CDR3 is TGTGCCAGCAGGCTAGCGGGAACCGGGGAGCTGTTTTTT.

Of note for this clonotype: At one end the junction does not follow the germline gene, possibly because of a read error. This rearrangement joins TRBV6-5 to TRBJ2-1; D possibly corresponds to TRBD1 (5 bases). Germline lookup yields CDR1 MNHEY and CDR2 SVGAGI. The CDR3 is made up of 15 amino acids. DNA for the CDR3: TGTGCCAGCGGTTCCCACGGGCCAATGGACAATGTGCAGTTCTTC. Amino acid sequence: CASGSHGPMDNVQFF.

On this clonotype: At one boundary the junction diverges from the germline segment, which might be a read error. The chain uses TRBV6-2 or TRBV6-3 and TRBJ2-1; TRBD1 matches at 7 bases. CDR1 and CDR2 (germline): MNHEY, SVGEGT. The CDR3 runs 15 residues. Written as DNA, the CDR3 is TGTGCCAGCAGCTCCCGGGACAGCTCCTACAATGTGCAGTTCTTC. Its protein is CASSSRDSSYNVQFF.

The chain uses TRBV11-2 and TRBJ2-3; 10 positions match TRBD2. CDR3 length: 21 amino acids. V lost 9 bases to trimming and J lost 0 bases; unmatched junction nucleotides: 24. The germline V gene has CDR1 SGHAT and CDR2 FQNNGV. CDR3 sequence reads: CASTPLVRAWVSGRSTDTQYF. The CDR3 region has the DNA TGTGCCAGTACTCCTTTAGTTCGGGCCTGGGTTAGCGGGAGGAGCACAGATACGCAGTATTTT.

Concerning this clonotype itself: The CDR3 does not end in the conserved phenylalanine or tryptophan, so this is likely a read error. This sequence joins TRBV12-3 or TRBV12-4 and TRBJ1-4; D unclear. The CDR3 consists of 14 residues. V lost 3 bases and J 8 bases, leaving 13 bases between the germline ends. As DNA, the CDR3 is TGTGCCAGCAGTTTTGGGAGCCCAAACGAAAAACTGTTTTAT. This sequence encodes CASSFGSPNEKLFY.

Of note for this clonotype: A junction boundary mismatches the germline segment, possibly from a read error. The rearrangement links TRBV28 to TRBJ2-3; the D is unclear. The CDR3 covers 14 residues. Looked up from germline, CDR1 is MDHEN and CDR2 is SYDVKM. The CDR3 is CVSSLSPTSDTQYF. The CDR3 region has the DNA TGTGTCAGCAGTTTATCCCCTACATCAGATACGCAGTATTTT.

About this clonotype itself: The junction departs from the called germline gene at one end, perhaps through a read error. This sequence joins TRBV29-1 and TRBJ2-5, with TRBD1 matching over 9 bases. CDR3 length equals 14 residues. Germline V gene sequence: CDR1 SQVTM, CDR2 ANQGSEA. This chain's CDR3 is CGVRSTGGFETQYF. CDR3 nucleotide sequence: TGCGGCGTTCGGTCCACAGGGGGCTTTGAGACCCAGTACTTC.

Notes on this clonotype: Without the conserved terminal phenylalanine or tryptophan, this CDR3 likely stems from a read error. The rearrangement uses TRBV5-1 and TRBJ1-2; 8 nucleotides line up with TRBD1. Per germline, CDR1 SGHRS and CDR2 YFSETQ. The V and J ends lost 4 bases and 4 bases, in that order; junction bases with no gene match: 9. The CDR3 spans 15 residues. Written as DNA, the CDR3 is TGCGCCAGCAGCGGCTGGACAGGGAGTTTCTATGGCTACACCGTC. Amino acids: CASSGWTGSFYGYTV.

The V call is TRBV5-1, the J call TRBJ1-2; maybe TRBD1 (5 bases). CDR3 size: 15 residues. CDR1 and CDR2 from the germline V gene are SGHRS and YFSETQ. V lost 4 bases and J 6 bases, leaving 19 bases between the germline ends. The chain's CDR3 is CASSISTIGTNGYTF. For the CDR3, the DNA is TGCGCCAGCAGCATCTCGACCATAGGGACCAATGGCTACACCTTC.

The rearrangement joins TRBV29-1 to TRBJ2-1, with D hard to call. CDR1 and CDR2 (germline): SQVTM, ANQGSEA. Trimming stripped 7 bases from V and 6 bases from J, with 22 bases between. CDR3 length: 15 residues. In DNA, the CDR3 is TGCAGCGCCGATAATGGGGTAGTGGGTTCCAATGAGCAGTTCTTC. Encoded protein: CSADNGVVGSNEQFF.

As regards this clonotype: Here the CDR3 omits its conserved ending phenylalanine or tryptophan, so a read error is the likely source. The rearrangement uses TRBV6-1 and TRBJ2-2, with 7 positions matching TRBD1. Germline V gene lookup returns CDR1 MNHNS and CDR2 SASEGT. CDR3 length: 19 residues. The chain's CDR3 is CASSETGLGKNLNTRELFY. The CDR3 nucleotides are TGTGCCAGCAGCGAGACAGGGCTTGGGAAGAACTTGAACACCAGGGAGCTGTTTTAT.

Note on this clonotype: The germline gene is not matched at one end of the junction; a read error may be the cause. V is TRBV6-5 and J is TRBJ2-1, with TRBD2 matching 8 bases. Per the germline V gene, CDR1 is MNHEY and CDR2 is SVGAGI. The CDR3 spans 17 residues. In DNA form, the CDR3 reads TGTGCCAGCAGTTACTCGATTTGGGGACTTGCGGGAGGTGAGCAGTTATTC. Encoded protein: CASSYSIWGLAGGEQLF.

Worth noting for this clonotype: A much bigger clone sits one base away, suggesting this may be a read error. The chain has TRBV12-3 or TRBV12-4 and TRBJ2-2, with 15 positions matching TRBD2. CDR3 length: 18 amino acids. The chain's CDR3 is CTSRGLAGGSGVTGELFF. Here the CDR3 DNA reads TGTACCAGCAGAGGACTAGCGGGAGGGTCAGGAGTCACCGGGGAGCTGTTTTTT.

A note on this clonotype: No conserved phenylalanine or tryptophan ends this CDR3, so it is likely a read error. The genes are TRBV4-1 and TRBJ2-1; 8 positions agree with TRBD2. The junction had 18 bases not matched to a gene; V was cut back by 11 bases and J by 9 bases. The germline V gene has CDR1 MGHRA and CDR2 YSYEKL. CDR3 length equals 15 residues. The CDR3 nucleotides read TGCGCCGGCAACCAACCCACTAGCGGAGGGGCTGAGCAGTTCTTA. Its protein product is CAGNQPTSGGAEQFL.

About this clonotype itself: Mismatch with germline at one junction end may stem from a read error. The V and J genes are TRBV10-3 and TRBJ2-7; 8 positions agree with TRBD1. Germline V lookup: CDR1 ENHRY, CDR2 SYGVKD. This CDR3 has 15 amino acids. As DNA, the CDR3 is TGTGCCATCAGGGCGGAGGACAGGGAGGACTACGAGCTGTACTTC. It translates to CAIRAEDREDYELYF.

About this clonotype itself: One end of the junction is discordant with germline, which a read error may explain. V and J are TRBV10-1 and TRBJ2-7; no clear D. The CDR3 has 13 amino acids. Germline assignment: CDR1 WNHNN and CDR2 SYGVQD (reference sequence). CDR3 sequence: CASIEVPGYEQYF. For the CDR3, the DNA is TGCGCCAGCATTGAGGTCCCCGGCTACGAGCAGTACTTT.

V and J are TRBV6-1 and TRBJ2-3; 11 positions match TRBD2. Per germline, CDR1 MNHNS and CDR2 SASEGT. This CDR3 spans 15 amino acids. The V gene end was trimmed by 10 bases and the J gene end by 1 base; junction bases not matched to a gene: 7. CDR3 sequence (DNA): TGTGCCAACACTGAACTAGCGGGGGGCACAGATACGCAGTATTTT. Protein: CANTELAGGTDTQYF.

Points on this clonotype: Compared with germline, one end of the junction differs, possibly owing to a read error. The chain recombines TRBV11-2 with TRBJ1-2; D is undetermined. CDR1 is SGHAT and CDR2 is FQNNGV in the germline V gene. The CDR3 is 16 residues long. CDR3 bases: TGTGCCAGTAGCTTAGACCCCTCCGGGATAGCCTATGGCTACACCTTC. It translates to CASSLDPSGIAYGYTF.

This clonotype came up once. Lacking the conserved final phenylalanine or tryptophan, this CDR3 likely reflects a read error. The chain couples TRBV20-1 to TRBJ2-1, with D unresolved. The CDR3 consists of 10 residues. Germline loops: CDR1 DFQATT, CDR2 SNEGSKA (reference sequence). CDR3 protein: CSAHYNEQFL. The DNA of the CDR3 is TGTAGTGCACACTACAATGAGCAGTTCTTA.

V is TRBV10-1 and J is TRBJ2-2; D may be TRBD1 or TRBD2 (5 bases each). CDR3 length: 19 residues. In germline, CDR1 is WNHNN, CDR2 SYGVQD (reference sequence). As DNA, the CDR3 is TGCGTGAGCAGTGAGCGTCGGGGCGCAGGGTCCCTAAACACCGGGGAGCTGTTTTTT. The encoded protein is CVSSERRGAGSLNTGELFF.

Remarks on this clonotype: One end of the junction does not line up with germline, which may come from a read error. This chain links TRBV5-1 with TRBJ1-1; tentatively, D is TRBD1 (5 bases). Looked up from germline, CDR1 is SGHRS and CDR2 is YFSETQ. The CDR3 consists of 14 residues. CDR3 region: CASSSKALDTESFF. The CDR3 region has the DNA TGCGCCAGCAGCTCCAAGGCTTTGGACACTGAATCTTTCTTT.

The chain couples TRBV29-1 to TRBJ1-1; D is uncertain. The CDR3 is 14 amino acids. The germline V gene has CDR1 SQVTM and CDR2 ANQGSEA. V lost 4 bases, J lost 1 base, and 13 bases lay in between. CDR3 protein: CSVVGSHGNTEAFF. The DNA for the CDR3 is TGCAGCGTTGTGGGCTCCCACGGGAACACTGAAGCTTTCTTT.

A note on this clonotype: The conserved final phenylalanine or tryptophan is absent from the CDR3, which likely points to a read error. The chain has TRBV20-1 and TRBJ2-1; TRBD2 might be the D (6 bases). CDR1 and CDR2 from the germline V gene are DFQATT and SNEGSKA (reference sequence). Trimming pared 5 bases from V and 7 bases from J, leaving 21 bases between. The CDR3 is 15 amino acids. The CDR3 sequence is CSAAPPGWGDNEQFI. The CDR3, as DNA: TGCAGTGCTGCGCCTCCCGGGTGGGGGGATAATGAGCAGTTCATC.

Note on this clonotype: One end of the junction is discordant with germline, which a read error may explain. The CDR3 nucleotides read TGTGCCAGCAGCCCGAACAAGAGGGAGGGTGGTTCACGCCTCCACTTT. Protein product: CASSPNKREGGSRLHF. The chain recombines TRBV4-2 with TRBJ1-6; unclear D gene. Germline-derived CDR1 and CDR2 are LGHNA and YNFKEQ. This CDR3 spans 16 amino acids.

Only a few counts were recorded for this clonotype. A junction end diverges from the germline sequence, so it may reflect a read error. The chain uses TRBV4-2 and TRBJ1-2; TRBD1 matches at 9 bases. Germline V gives CDR1 LGHNA, CDR2 YNFKEQ. The CDR3 is 16 amino acids. The CDR3 region has the DNA TGTGCCAGCAGCCAAGACTGGGGACAGGGTGACTATGACTACACATTC. Its protein is CASSQDWGQGDYDYTF.

Concerning this clonotype itself: Given a much more abundant clone one base away, this may be a read error. The chain carries TRBV25-1 and TRBJ1-3; D gene unclear. The V gene's germline CDR1 is MGHDK and CDR2 SYGVNS. The CDR3 has 13 amino acids. The CDR3 spells CASSERLGNIIYF. The CDR3 bases are TGTGCCAGCAGTGAAAGACTGGGGAACATCATATATTTT. Full variable domain (remainder filled in from reference TRBV25-1 and TRBJ1-3): EADIYQTPRYLVIGTGKKITLECSQTMGHDKMYWYQQDPGMELHLIHYSYGVNSTEKGDLSSESTVSRIRTEHFPLTLESARPSHTSQYLCASSERLGNIIYFGEGSWLTVV.

Comment on this clonotype: The conserved phenylalanine or tryptophan normally closing the CDR3 is absent here, so this likely arose from a read error. The rearrangement joins TRBV20-1 to TRBJ1-5, with 7 bases aligning to TRBD1. This CDR3 spans 12 amino acids. Germline-derived CDR1 and CDR2 are DFQATT and SNEGSKA (reference sequence). The CDR3, as DNA: TGCAGTCCGGGACAGAGCAATCAGCACCAGCATTAT. Its protein is CSPGQSNQHQHY.

Only one count was recorded for this clonotype. This CDR3 fails to terminate in the conserved phenylalanine or tryptophan, so it likely reflects a read error. V is TRBV6-1 and J is TRBJ2-1; 7 nucleotides align to TRBD2. This CDR3 is 14 amino acids long. The V gene's germline CDR1 is MNHNS and CDR2 SASEGT. In DNA form, the CDR3 reads TGTGTCAGCAGTGAAGTATCGGGAGGTAATGAGCAGTTCATC. This translates into CVSSEVSGGNEQFI.